Below, 13 T cell receptor beta chains from the same sample are listed, as sequenced in a study of blood T cell repertoires in COVID-19. The assay was immunoSEQ multiplex PCR, and TCRdb's table has in-frame clones only and misses some. The sample contains roughly 310,000 clones, under 95% of which appear only once. Source material: PBMCs or T cells enriched from blood (not recorded which). These receptors were obtained from a man in his sixties who had recovered from COVID-19.

V is TRBV9 and J is TRBJ1-1; D is perhaps TRBD1 (6 bases). From germline, CDR1 is SGDLS and CDR2 YYNGEE. V was pared by 0 bases and J by 3 bases, with 9 bases between. This CDR3 is 14 amino acids long. CDR3 in DNA: TGTGCCAGCAGCGTAGTACAGGGTTACACTGAAGCTTTCTTT. Its translation is CASSVVQGYTEAFF.

The chain's CDR3 is CASSQGEHRGNTEAFF. CDR3 DNA: TGTGCCAGCAGCCAAGGGGAGCACAGGGGGAACACTGAAGCTTTCTTT. The chain has TRBV14 and TRBJ1-1; the match to TRBD1 covers 7 bases. Germline CDR1 is SGHDN and CDR2 is FVKESK. J was trimmed by 1 base and V by 1 base; bases with no gene match: 6. The length of the CDR3 is 16 residues.

The chain couples TRBV18 to TRBJ2-2; D might be TRBD2 (6 bases). The CDR3 has 15 residues. CDR1 is KGHSH, CDR2 LQKENI, per germline. V gave up 5 bases and J gave up 6 bases, with 16 bases separating them. Written as DNA, the CDR3 is TGTGCCAGCTCAAGAGGAAGGGGAGGCCCCGGGGAGCTGTTTTTT. It translates to CASSRGRGGPGELFF.

This rearrangement joins TRBV19 to TRBJ1-1, with TRBD1 identical over 8 bases. CDR3 size: 15 residues. CDR1 and CDR2 from the germline V gene are LNHDA and SQIVND (reference sequence). Trimming at V came to 4 bases and at J to 3 bases, leaving 7 bases not matched to a gene. CDR3 protein: CASSTYRGKYTEAFF. The CDR3 region has the DNA TGTGCCAGTAGTACGTACAGGGGGAAATACACTGAAGCTTTCTTT.

The genes are TRBV5-4 and TRBJ2-1; 8 bases line up with TRBD2. This CDR3 region has 16 residues. In germline, CDR1 is SGHNT, CDR2 YYREEE (reference sequence). V shed 4 bases, J shed 6 bases, and the junction held 12 bases outside the gene matches. CDR3 amino acids: CASSLPTSGPINEQFF. The DNA for the CDR3 is TGTGCCAGCAGCCTCCCTACTAGCGGCCCGATCAATGAGCAGTTCTTC.

The chain is built from TRBV18 and TRBJ2-2, with TRBD1 matching 7 bases. This CDR3 is 15 amino acids long. Unmatched junction bases numbered 8, after V lost 6 bases and J lost 4 bases. Germline V gives CDR1 KGHSH, CDR2 LQKENI. The CDR3 reads CASSPLTGTTGELFF. CDR3 DNA: TGTGCCAGCTCGCCCCTGACAGGGACCACCGGGGAGCTGTTTTTT.

The V and J genes are TRBV9 and TRBJ1-6; D is perhaps TRBD1 (5 bases). The ends were cut back, 0 bases at V and 14 bases at J, with 12 bases in the middle. CDR1 is SGDLS, CDR2 YYNGEE, per germline. The CDR3 runs to 13 residues. This CDR3 is CASSVDVSGSLHF. CDR3 DNA sequence: TGTGCCAGCAGCGTAGATGTCTCAGGGTCCCTCCACTTT.

The chain is built from TRBV5-4 and TRBJ2-3, with a possible D match to TRBD2 (6 bases). Germline lookup yields CDR1 SGHNT and CDR2 YYREEE (reference sequence). The V and J ends lost 0 bases and 5 bases respectively, with 13 bases between them. The length of the CDR3 is 15 residues. The CDR3 DNA follows: TGTGCCAGCAGCTTGGTGGCGGGGTTACGAGATACGCAGTATTTT. Translation: CASSLVAGLRDTQYF.

The J gene is TRBJ2-7, the V gene TRBV19, with 10 nucleotides matching TRBD2. Germline CDR1 LNHDA, CDR2 SQIVND (reference sequence). With V trimmed by 0 bases and J by 7 bases, 15 bases remained unmatched. The CDR3 loop spans 18 amino acids. The CDR3 DNA reads as TGTGCCAGTAGTATAGACCGGGGGACTAGCGCTAATTGGGGGGAGCAGTACTTC. This sequence encodes CASSIDRGTSANWGEQYF.

The rearrangement uses TRBV28 and TRBJ2-7, with D possibly TRBD2 on 5 matching bases. The V gene lost 3 bases and the J gene lost 2 bases, with 11 bases spanning the gap. The CDR3 consists of 14 residues. Germline assignment: CDR1 MDHEN and CDR2 SYDVKM. Here the CDR3 reads CASSFGGPAYEQYF. CDR3 sequence (DNA): TGTGCCAGCAGTTTTGGCGGGCCCGCCTACGAGCAGTACTTC.

The chain uses TRBV3-1 (or the pseudogene TRBV3-2) and TRBJ2-2; 8 bases are shared with TRBD2. The CDR3 is 17 amino acids. Per the germline V gene, CDR1 is LGHDT and CDR2 is YNNKEL (reference sequence). The V gene end was trimmed by 1 base and the J gene end by 7 bases; junction bases not matched to a gene: 11. The CDR3 nucleotides are TGTGCCAGCAGCCAAGGGATATACGGGGGGGCTGACGGGGAGCTGTTTTTT. It translates to CASSQGIYGGADGELFF.

The V gene is TRBV7-6, the J gene TRBJ2-2, with TRBD2 matching 7 bases. The V gene end was trimmed by 8 bases and the J gene end by 7 bases; junction bases not matched to a gene: 13. CDR3 length: 15 residues. CDR1 and CDR2 from the germline V gene are SGHVS and FNYEAQ. This chain's CDR3 is CASGSQASGIGELFF. The CDR3 DNA reads TGTGCCAGCGGATCCCAGGCTAGCGGAATCGGGGAGCTGTTTTTT.

This clone was found a few times. The rearrangement uses TRBV11-2 and TRBJ2-1; TRBD2 matches at 9 bases. From germline, CDR1 is SGHAT and CDR2 FQNNGV. This CDR3 has 17 amino acids. Trimming took 3 bases from V and 5 from J; bases not matched to a gene: 11. The CDR3, as DNA: TGTGCCAGCAGCTTTGCTTGGTCAAGCGGGGGGAACAATGAGCAGTTCTTC. It translates to CASSFAWSSGGNNEQFF.